This is a list of T cell receptor beta chains from one sample in a study of T cells in Graves' hyperthyroidism and ophthalmopathy. TCRdb fed the multiplex PCR reads into MiXCR, producing one record per CDR3 protein. This table has 40,000 or so distinct CDR3 sequences, roughly 50% appearing once. Sequenced sample: blood. All receptors derive from a woman in her 50s with Graves' hyperthyroidism that later progressed to Graves' ophthalmopathy. Each CDR3 is given with its conserved first and last residue. The D gene is left open where the match is weak. A clone size is listed for some rows: how often the clone was seen (once, few, many), or a class if it is expanded.

V gene	D gene	J gene	clone size	CDR3 protein	CDR3 DNA
TRBV5-1	-	TRBJ2-3	many	CASSFTGGGDTQYF	TGCGCCAGCAGCTTTACAGGGGGGGGAGATACGCAGTATTTT
TRBV28	TRBD1	TRBJ1-1	many	CASSSTGDRATEAFF	TGTGCCAGCAGTTCAACAGGGGATAGGGCCACTGAAGCTTTCTTT
TRBV7-2	TRBD2	TRBJ2-5	many	CASSLSGRALQTQYF	TGTGCCAGCAGCTTGAGCGGGAGGGCCCTGCAGACCCAGTACTTC
TRBV4-1	-	TRBJ1-3	-	CASSQAGSPSGNTIYF	TGCGCCAGCAGCCAAGCGGGCAGCCCCTCTGGAAACACCATATATTTT
TRBV5-1	TRBD2	TRBJ2-7	many	CASRTGTSSYEQYF	TGCGCCAGCAGGACCGGGACTAGCTCCTACGAGCAGTACTTC
TRBV7-9	-	TRBJ2-3	many	CASSLVGTSTDTQYF	TGTGCCAGCAGCTTAGTCGGGACTAGCACAGATACGCAGTATTTT
TRBV5-1	TRBD1	TRBJ1-5	-	CAIQDRGQDQPQHF	TGCGCCATCCAGGACAGGGGGCAGGATCAGCCCCAGCATTTT
TRBV28	-	TRBJ2-7	few	CAGSLWAGNSYEQYF	TGTGCCGGCAGTTTATGGGCAGGAAACTCCTACGAGCAGTACTTC
TRBV20-1	TRBD1	TRBJ2-7	-	CSARDRGYEQYF	TGCAGTGCTAGGGACAGGGGGTACGAGCAGTACTTC
TRBV9	-	TRBJ1-1	-	CASNVDQTAGLNTEAFF	TGTGCTAGCAACGTTGACCAGACAGCGGGGTTGAACACTGAAGCTTTCTTT
TRBV20-1	-	TRBJ2-1	medium-sized	CSAPRGSHNEQFF	TGCAGTGCCCCGAGGGGCAGTCACAATGAGCAGTTCTTC
TRBV10-1	TRBD1	TRBJ2-5	-	CASSNGQGDQETQYF	TGCGCCAGCAGTAACGGACAGGGGGACCAAGAGACCCAGTACTTC
TRBV20-1	-	TRBJ2-3	medium-sized	CSARDWRVADTQYF	TGCAGTGCTAGAGATTGGCGAGTTGCAGATACGCAGTATTTT
TRBV20-1	-	TRBJ1-6	-	CSARDTYNSPLHF	TGCAGTGCTAGGGACACCTATAATTCACCCCTCCACTTT
TRBV4-1	-	TRBJ2-6	many	CASSQETVQSSGANVLTF	TGCGCCAGCAGCCAAGAAACCGTGCAGAGCTCTGGGGCCAACGTCCTGACTTTC
TRBV10-3	-	TRBJ2-7	many	CATRDPQQGFSYEQYF	TGTGCCACCCGTGATCCACAACAGGGATTCTCCTACGAGCAGTACTTC
TRBV20-1	TRBD2	TRBJ2-3	many	CSVRTSVGTDTQYF	TGCAGTGTGAGGACTAGCGTCGGGACAGATACGCAGTATTTT
TRBV2	-	TRBJ2-7	-	CASSVVGKAYF	TGTGCCAGCAGTGTTGTGGGGAAGGCCTACTTC
TRBV12-3/TRBV12-4	-	TRBJ2-1	once	CASSTGTHYNEQFF	TGTGCCAGCAGCACCGGGACCCACTACAATGAGCAGTTCTTC
TRBV4-2	TRBD2	TRBJ2-1	-	CASRNPGVAGGNEQFF	TGTGCCAGCAGAAACCCGGGAGTAGCGGGAGGGAATGAGCAGTTCTTC
TRBV7-9	-	TRBJ1-1	-	CASSRRGTLNTEAFF	TGTGCCAGCAGCCGACGGGGGACCTTGAACACTGAAGCTTTCTTT
TRBV7-6	-	TRBJ2-7	-	CASSLVAGRGDEQYF	TGTGCCAGCAGCTTAGTTGCCGGCAGGGGGGACGAGCAGTACTTC
TRBV11-3	-	TRBJ2-1	-	CASSGPWNYEQFF	TGTGCCAGCAGTGGGCCCTGGAACTATGAGCAGTTCTTC